This T cell receptor beta chain was sequenced for a study of blood T cell repertoires in COVID-19. Across the study: Samples representing acute and convalescent COVID-19 were sourced from the United States, Italy and Spain. PBMCs, B-cell-depleted T cells, or T cells were the source of the cDNA or gDNA that made up the material.

Original data processing: The authors estimated nucleated cell counts from reference gene primer amplification. Using immunoSEQ multiplex PCR, the repertoire was profiled, and TCRdb retains in-frame clones only, with some absent. Clonal size and the V and J genes are those of that table, whereas D and trimming came from the DNA. Among some 61,000 clones, roughly 90% were seen once, and the ten largest hold about 8.3%. Between the trimmed V and J ends, which lost 2 bases and 3 bases, there was a span of 7 bases. The germline V gene has CDR1 LGHDT and CDR2 YNNKEL (reference sequence). The CDR3 sequence is 14 residues long.

The gene calls are TRBV3-1 (or the pseudogene TRBV3-2) and TRBJ1-4, with a tentative D call TRBD1 (6 bases). The specimen was peripheral blood. This clonotype was sampled from a man aged 25-40 years with acute or convalescent COVID-19. This chain's CDR3 is CASSQQGSNEKLFF. The CDR3 DNA follows: TGTGCCAGCAGCCAACAGGGGTCTAATGAAAAACTGTTTTTT.